This T cell receptor beta chain comes out of a study of T cells in Graves' hyperthyroidism and ophthalmopathy. The CDR3 runs to 15 residues. J gave up 4 bases and V 8 bases, and 8 bases lay outside the gene matches. CDR1 is PRHDT and CDR2 is FYEKMQ in the germline V gene (reference sequence). TCR beta CDR3 regions were amplified from RNA. The TCR CDR3 first-round RT-PCR relied on the HTBI primer set. TCRdb processed the multiplex PCR reads anew with MiXCR; each CDR3 protein has one entry. Here the sample spans a few hundred thousand distinct CDR3 sequences, about 18% being singletons. This clonotype was counted ten times or more.

J is TRBJ2-2 and V is TRBV13; 9 nucleotides match TRBD1. Sequences were obtained from blood. This receptor was identified in a woman in her forties or fifties with Graves' hyperthyroidism. The CDR3 coding sequence is TGTGCCAGCCGGAATGGACAGGGGATCACCGGGGAGCTGTTTTTT. Protein product: CASRNGQGITGELFF.